One sample yielded the 16 T cell receptor beta chains listed below, sequenced in a study of T cells after yellow fever vaccination. Each CDR3 protein is one row after TCRdb ran MiXCR on the 5' RACE reads. Found here are about 260,000 distinct CDR3 sequences, roughly 4% of them singletons; the top ten hold 19%. Sequencing was performed on PBMCs, taken 15 days after the yellow fever booster vaccination. The receptors come from a man aged 18-30 years who received the YFV17D yellow fever vaccine.

This clonotype was detected ten times or more. One end of the junction fails to match germline, which may point to a read error. The genes are TRBV7-7 and TRBJ2-5; 7 nucleotides line up with TRBD2. This CDR3 is 13 amino acids long. Germline lookup yields CDR1 SSHAT and CDR2 FNYEAQ (reference sequence). The CDR3 region has the DNA TGTGCTAGCAGCTTTGGACTAGGGGAGACCCAGTACTTC. Amino acid sequence: CASSFGLGETQYF.

This clonotype has ten or more counts. This chain links TRBV5-1 with TRBJ2-3; possibly TRBD1 for D (6 bases). Germline CDR1 is SGHRS and CDR2 is YFSETQ. The germline V and J ends were trimmed by 0 bases and 2 bases, with 7 bases remaining between them. This CDR3 has 14 residues. The CDR3, as DNA: TGCGCCAGCAGCTTGGAGGGGGTCACAGATACGCAGTATTTT. Amino acid sequence: CASSLEGVTDTQYF.

Many counts were recorded for this clonotype. The rearrangement joins TRBV7-2 to TRBJ2-1; D may be TRBD2 (7 bases). The ends were cut back, 5 bases at V and 9 bases at J, with 14 bases in the middle. Germline loops: CDR1 SGHTA, CDR2 FQGNSA. The CDR3 runs to 13 residues. The chain's CDR3 is CASSQERGGEQFF. The CDR3 DNA follows: TGTGCCAGCAGCCAGGAAAGGGGGGGTGAGCAGTTCTTC.

This clonotype was observed many times. The V call is TRBV9, the J call TRBJ2-5; 8 bases match TRBD1. Germline-derived CDR1 and CDR2 are SGDLS and YYNGEE. Losses at the gene ends were 3 bases for V and 6 bases for J; bases not matched to a gene: 7. The CDR3 contains 14 residues. The CDR3 protein is CASSGTGNPKTQYF. CDR3 in DNA: TGTGCCAGCAGCGGGACAGGGAATCCTAAGACCCAGTACTTC.

This clonotype was observed at least ten times. The chain employs TRBV20-1 and TRBJ2-5; TRBD2 matches 9 bases. This CDR3 has 17 amino acids. Germline CDR1 and CDR2: DFQATT and SNEGSKA (reference sequence). V gave up 0 bases and J gave up 2 bases; unmatched junction bases: 10. The CDR3 nucleotides are TGCAGTGCTAGAGATCTGTCGGGTAGCGGGGGACAAGAGACCCAGTACTTC. Protein product: CSARDLSGSGGQETQYF.

With regard to this clonotype: A read error may account for a junction end that differs from germline. This chain uses TRBV2 with TRBJ2-2; 9 bases line up with TRBD1. Per germline, CDR1 SNHLY and CDR2 FYNNEI. The CDR3 covers 16 residues. CDR3 sequence reads: CATQDRDRVPWGELIF. DNA of the CDR3: TGTGCGACCCAAGACCGGGACAGGGTCCCTTGGGGGGAGCTGATTTTT.

This clonotype occurred many times. The rearrangement links TRBV28 to TRBJ2-4; 11 positions agree with TRBD2. V dropped 5 bases and J dropped 6; count of bases not matched to a gene: 9. CDR1 MDHEN and CDR2 SYDVKM come from the germline V gene. CDR3 size: 16 residues. The CDR3 loop is CASSDIAGGKGNIQYF. Written as DNA, the CDR3 is TGTGCCAGCAGTGATATAGCGGGGGGGAAGGGAAACATTCAGTACTTC.

The V and J genes are TRBV12-3 or TRBV12-4 and TRBJ1-3; weak D call: TRBD1 (5 bases). Between the trimmed V and J ends, which lost 2 bases and 1 base, there was a span of 9 bases. CDR3 size: 15 residues. The CDR3 region is CASSLRQLSGNTIYF. DNA for the CDR3: TGTGCCAGCAGTTTACGACAGCTATCTGGAAACACCATATATTTT.

Many counts were recorded for this clonotype. The V call is TRBV19, the J call TRBJ1-2; TRBD1 might be the D (5 bases). Trimming took 10 bases from V and 3 from J, leaving 24 bases between them. Looked up from germline, CDR1 is LNHDA and CDR2 is SQIVND (reference sequence). This CDR3 spans 16 amino acids. CDR3 coding DNA: TGTGCCACCACCCGAGGACGGACAAGGGCCCACTATGGCTACACCTTC. Amino acids: CATTRGRTRAHYGYTF.

This clonotype was detected only once. The chain uses TRBV7-2 and TRBJ2-7; D is uncertain. CDR3 length: 11 amino acids. Per the germline V gene, CDR1 is SGHTA and CDR2 is FQGNSA. Trimming cost V 7 bases and J 6 bases, with 10 bases left between them. The CDR3 DNA sequence: TGTGCCAGCATTAGTCCGGTCGAGCAGTACTTC. Its protein is CASISPVEQYF. Full variable domain (rest looked up from reference TRBV7-2 and TRBJ2-7): GAGVSQSPSNKVTEKGKDVELRCDPISGHTALYWYRQSLGQGLEFLIYFQGNSAPDKSGLPSDRFSAERTGGSVSTLTIQRTQQEDSAVYLCASISPVEQYFGPGTRLTVT.

The table lists this clonotype with many counts. The chain recombines TRBV5-1 with TRBJ2-5; a possible D gene is TRBD1 (6 bases). In germline, CDR1 is SGHRS, CDR2 YFSETQ. The CDR3 contains 14 residues. V lost 0 bases and J 4 bases, leaving 10 bases between the germline ends. The CDR3 DNA sequence: TGCGCCAGCAGCTTGGGATCCAGGGGAGAGACCCAGTACTTC. Its protein is CASSLGSRGETQYF. Full variable domain (remainder filled in from reference TRBV5-1 and TRBJ2-5): KAGVTQTPRYLIKTRGQQVTLSCSPISGHRSVSWYQQTPGQGLQFLFEYFSETQRNKGNFPGRFSGRQFSNSRSEMNVSTLELGDSALYLCASSLGSRGETQYFGPGTRLLVL.

The chain combines TRBV4-1 with TRBJ2-5; D possibly corresponds to TRBD2 (5 bases). The CDR3 extends over 14 amino acids. Germline lookup yields CDR1 MGHRA and CDR2 YSYEKL. Deletions cut 0 bases from V and 4 bases from J, with 9 bases between. The DNA of the CDR3 is TGCGCCAGCAGCCAAGATCATGCGGGAGAGACCCAGTACTTC. Translated: CASSQDHAGETQYF.

This clonotype was detected many times. The chain recombines TRBV3-1 with TRBJ2-7; 11 bases fit TRBD2. The germline V gene has CDR1 LGHDT and CDR2 YNNKEL (reference sequence). J lost 2 bases, V lost 4 bases, and 7 bases had no gene match. This CDR3 is 16 amino acids long. The CDR3 is CASSPPGTSGTYEQYF. The CDR3 nucleotides read TGTGCCAGCAGCCCTCCCGGGACTAGCGGTACCTACGAGCAGTACTTC.

This clonotype was seen ten or more times. V gene TRBV29-1 combines with J gene TRBJ1-1; 8 nucleotides align to TRBD1. With V trimmed by 7 bases and J by 4 bases, 5 bases remained unmatched. This CDR3 region has 12 residues. Germline V CDR1 and CDR2: SQVTM, ANQGSEA. CDR3 sequence (DNA): TGCAGCGGGACAGGGTATGGCACTGAAGCTTTCTTT. It yields the protein CSGTGYGTEAFF.

This clonotype came up many times. This chain connects TRBV5-1 to TRBJ2-5, with 8 bases lining up with TRBD1. There are 16 residues in the CDR3. Germline trimming cut 1 base from V and 0 bases from J; bases unmatched to any gene: 5. Looked up from germline, CDR1 is SGHRS and CDR2 is YFSETQ. As DNA, the CDR3 is TGCGCCAGCAGCTTGCGCAGGGGGCGAGACCAAGAGACCCAGTACTTC. Translating gives CASSLRRGRDQETQYF.

This clonotype was seen many times. V usage is TRBV5-1 and J usage is TRBJ2-5, with D perhaps matching TRBD1 (6 bases). The CDR3 has 15 amino acids. Between the trimmed V and J ends, which lost 2 bases and 1 base, there was a span of 12 bases. Looked up from germline, CDR1 is SGHRS and CDR2 is YFSETQ. The CDR3 region is CASSLMSDSQETQYF. The CDR3 DNA sequence: TGCGCCAGCAGCTTAATGTCGGACAGCCAAGAGACCCAGTACTTC.